This T cell receptor (beta chain) was captured in a study of T-cell reconstitution after alpha-beta-depleted transplantation in children. Ten or more counts support this clonotype. Using unique molecular identifiers, the investigators prepared the TCRbeta library. TCRdb itself ran the PCR reads through MiXCR, one entry per CDR3 protein. The data hold 440,000 or so distinct CDR3 sequences, with approximately 10% observed a single time. Trimming removed 3 bases from V and 7 bases from J, with 4 bases in between. CDR1 and CDR2 (germline): SQVTM, ANQGSEA. The CDR3 spans 10 residues. The source material was PBMCs from the stem cell graft donor, sampled from the stem cell graft. This TCR derives from a human donor who donated a stem cell graft to a child with acute myeloid leukemia. The J gene is TRBJ2-1, the V gene TRBV29-1; D remains ambiguous. The CDR3 region has the DNA TGCAGCGTTGAGGGTAATGAGCAGTTCTTC. Protein: CSVEGNEQFF.